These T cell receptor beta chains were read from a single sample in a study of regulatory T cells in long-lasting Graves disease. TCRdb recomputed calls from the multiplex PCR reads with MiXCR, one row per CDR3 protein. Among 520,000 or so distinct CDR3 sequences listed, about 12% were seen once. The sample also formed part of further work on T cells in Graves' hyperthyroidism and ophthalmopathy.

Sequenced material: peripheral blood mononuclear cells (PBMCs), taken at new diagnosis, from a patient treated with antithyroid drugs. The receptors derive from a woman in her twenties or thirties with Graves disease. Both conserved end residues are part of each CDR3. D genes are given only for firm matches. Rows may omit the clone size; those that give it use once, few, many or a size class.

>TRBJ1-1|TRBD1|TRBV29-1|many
CSVKGQGYTEAFF
TGCAGCGTCAAGGGACAGGGCTACACTGAAGCTTTCTTT
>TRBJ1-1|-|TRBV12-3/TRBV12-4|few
CASSFKAGYRWFTEAFF
TGTGCCAGCAGTTTCAAGGCAGGGTATCGGTGGTTCACTGAAGCTTTCTTT
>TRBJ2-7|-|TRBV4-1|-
CATAAGLTYEQYF
TGCGCCACCGCTGCAGGACTGACCTACGAGCAGTACTTC
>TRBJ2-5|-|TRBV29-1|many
CSFFGQHNQETQYF
TGCAGCTTCTTCGGACAGCATAACCAAGAGACCCAGTACTTC
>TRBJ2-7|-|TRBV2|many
CASDGTLPVQYEQYF
TGTGCCAGCGACGGGACTCTGCCGGTGCAGTACGAGCAGTACTTC
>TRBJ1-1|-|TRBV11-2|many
CASSSGDTEAFF
TGTGCCAGCAGCTCAGGGGACACTGAAGCTTTCTTT
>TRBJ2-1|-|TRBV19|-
CASSIAIHTYEQFF
TGTGCCAGTAGTATAGCGATTCACACCTACGAGCAGTTCTTC
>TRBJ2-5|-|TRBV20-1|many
CSARPGFQETQYF
TGCAGTGCTAGACCGGGGTTCCAAGAGACCCAGTACTTC
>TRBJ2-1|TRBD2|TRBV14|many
CASSPRLALSRNEQFF
TGTGCCAGCAGCCCTAGACTAGCGTTGAGTCGCAATGAGCAGTTCTTC
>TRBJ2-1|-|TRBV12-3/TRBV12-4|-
CASSLGSLGSYNEQFF
TGTGCCAGCAGTTTAGGAAGTCTCGGCTCCTACAATGAGCAGTTCTTC
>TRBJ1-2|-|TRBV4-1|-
CASSQGQPLAADGYTF
TGCGCCAGCAGCCAAGGACAGCCACTAGCTGCGGATGGCTACACCTTC
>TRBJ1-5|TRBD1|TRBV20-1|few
CSVTGGGNQPQHF
TGCAGTGTCACAGGGGGTGGAAATCAGCCCCAGCATTTT
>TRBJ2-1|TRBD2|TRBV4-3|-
CASSPGAVRTSVKNEQFF
TGCGCCAGCAGCCCGGGGGCTGTCCGGACTAGCGTTAAGAATGAGCAGTTCTTC
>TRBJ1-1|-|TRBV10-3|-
CAISEWGNTEAFF
TGTGCCATCAGTGAGTGGGGGAACACTGAAGCTTTCTTT
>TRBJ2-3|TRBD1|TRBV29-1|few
CSTLQGALDTQYF
TGCAGCACCCTACAGGGGGCGTTGGATACGCAGTATTTT